The clone carrying this T cell receptor (delta chain) was observed a handful of times. This DNA's translation differs at residue 13 from TCRdb's protein, which comes from a much larger clone; a read error is likely, and the protein shown is translated from the DNA. This specimen belongs to a study of γδ T cells in repeated Plasmodium falciparum infection. Background on the study: Malian children with intense seasonal malaria exposure were compared with matched Australian children.

TCRdb re-processed the multiplex PCR reads using CATT. Of tens of thousands of delta-chain clones in the sample, roughly 0.9% were seen once. Germline V gene sequence: CDR1 GEAIGNYY, CDR2 EKD. CDR3 length equals 14 residues. Flow sorting of PBMC yielded separate Vgamma9/Vdelta2+ and Vdelta2-negative gammadelta T cell populations for bulk repertoire analysis. The origin of this receptor is a pool of human donors (malaria-infected and uninfected, not separated). The J gene went uncalled, whereas the V gene is TRDV2; the table calls TRDD3, which could not be checked here. Sample: gamma-delta T cells from blood. The DNA for the CDR3 is TGTGCCTGTGACACCGTCTCTGGGGGGACTAAACTCACCTTT. Amino acids: CACDTVSGGTKLTF.